This TCR beta chain was profiled in a study of blood T cells in healthy people across ages (dated by TCRdb to the mid-2010s). Background on the whole study: In model experiments, template switching captured roughly one uniquely barcoded TCR beta cDNA molecule for every two T cells. Age-related changes in TCR beta repertoire diversity were measured in the study by deep sequencing normalized with unique cDNA molecular identifiers. The donors were divided into four age groups: young (average around 17 years), middle-aged (approximately 39), aged (under 70) and long-lived (roughly 88). The study analyzed two additional independent replicas of 1 million unique cDNA reads from the same blood draw for two donors, one aged 18 to 29 and one aged 80 or older.

This clonotype appeared a single time. Its antigen target is currently unknown. Per-base quality was not reported, and no clone a single base away is much larger than it. Single-read evidence is weak. The investigation overall reported the following: The CMV infection status of donors was not known, potentially confounding age-related changes in expanded clonotypes. As age increased, observed TCR beta diversity per million T cells dropped in a roughly linear way, and a significant reduction was already evident by age 40. Total diversity estimates from one million sequenced T cells were considered lower bounds and underestimates. A strong correlation was found between observed TCR beta diversity and the percentage of naive T cells measured by flow cytometry. Because profiling used bulk unsorted PBMCs, naive and antigen-experienced compartments could not be compared conclusively. Compared with the aged group, more naive CD4+ T cells, fewer expanded clones and increased TCR diversity were shown by the long-lived group, suggesting age selection.

The 35 to 40 donors, aged about 6 to 100 years, were systemically healthy Caucasian individuals from Russia. Roughly 10 milliliters of peripheral blood were drawn from each donor into EDTA-treated Vacutainer tubes. Ficoll-Paque density-gradient centrifugation was used to isolate PBMCs, with at least 7 million obtained per sample. Trizol reagent was used to extract total RNA from the PBMCs, yielding at least 6 micrograms per sample. Naive CD45RAhigh/CD27high T cell percentages were measured by flow cytometry on a PBMC aliquot from every donor. Looking up the germline V gene yields CDR1 SGDLS and CDR2 YYNGEE. Germline trimming amounts to 1 base on V and 3 bases on J, with 14 as the count of junction bases outside the gene matches. Measured from the cysteine to the phenylalanine, the CDR3 is 18 residues long. Only CDR3 DNA is held: 54 bases, read in frame from base 1. The method behind the library was 5' RACE. Sequencing relied on an Illumina HiSeq 2500. A second PCR of roughly 7 to 11 cycles was performed with a sample-barcoded 5' primer and a J-beta primer mix. A template-switch 5' adaptor carrying 12 random nucleotides introduced a unique molecular identifier onto each TCR beta cDNA molecule. Each sample yielded at least 3 million CDR3-containing paired-end reads. All of the RNA was converted into first-strand cDNA using the Mint cDNA synthesis kit, with a TRBC-specific oligonucleotide serving as the primer. Following uracil-DNA glycosylase treatment, a first 18-cycle PCR with universal primers M1SS and BC2_uni_R was performed on all cDNA. The original methods were these. Normalization of each sample was performed by random selection of 1 million high-quality reads, each carrying a distinct molecular identifier. Instead of being binned into consensus sequences, reads that shared molecular identifiers were thrown out. MiTCR, run with a Q25 quality threshold and the strictest error-elimination algorithm, handled CDR3 identification, clonotype clustering and error correction. A nonparametric unseen species model with Euler transformation was used to estimate lower-bound total TCR beta diversity. Clones were called with MiXCR by TCRdb after fastp trimmed the public reads at Q25, and only in-frame beta chains were retained. Merged by CDR3 protein, the rows form single entries marked with the most common genes and DNA. None of the V and J calls come from the authors' own analysis; TCRdb made them. The sample data list about 840,000 distinct CDR3 sequences, and 29% of these were observed just once. Roughly 10% of the sample is held by the ten biggest clonotypes.

These data were likewise used in another study, on T cells of mothers and their children. Taken from the second paper: Donors were nine systemically healthy Caucasian individuals: three mothers and their six children. cDNA synthesis consumed the entire amount of extracted RNA, loaded at approximately 1.6 ug RNA in each 15 ul reaction. Sample barcodes and 2-4 random nucleotides were added via the M1S primer in the second PCR. Each mother yielded over 8.5 million TCR beta CDR3 reads and each child 2.5 million to 3 million reads. In both related and unrelated pairs, thymic selection shapes the output of TCR recombination in a similar way, with inherited differences having only a minor effect. Normalized repertoire overlap was always slightly but never significantly higher in related than unrelated mother-child pairs. No persistent microchimeric T cell clones were found, with a detection sensitivity of approximately 94 clones per million clonotypes. The study used deep NGS to compare TCR beta repertoires of mothers and children, seeking features distinguishing related mother-child pairs from unrelated individuals. The mean age was around 42 +/- 4 years for the mothers and around 11 +/- 4 years for the children. After adapter ligation was performed with NEBNext reagents, the libraries were sequenced on an Illumina HiSeq 2000 with 100+100 nt paired-end reads. To avoid cross-contamination, the mother libraries and the child libraries were prepared a month apart and sequenced in separate runs. For each donor, somewhere between roughly 450,000 and 2,000,000 distinct TCR beta clonotypes were identified. Naive TCR beta clonotypes were estimated from low-frequency clonotypes matched to each donor's FACS-determined naive share, without sorting.

The chain links TRBV9 with TRBJ2-3, with 7 junctional bases fitting TRBD1. The sequence derives from a woman aged 40 to 55 in good health. The sequencing sample was made of blood. The CDR3 region: CASSVRGWTGPGTDTQYF. The nucleotide sequence is TGTGCCAGCAGCGTAAGGGGGTGGACAGGCCCGGGTACAGATACGCAGTATTTT. With the portions outside the CDR3 filled from the reference TRBV9 and TRBJ2-3 genes, the complete variable region becomes DSGVTQTPKHLITATGQRVTLRCSPRSGDLSVYWYQQSLDQGLQFLIQYYNGEERAKGNILERFSAQQFPDLHSELNLSSLELGDSALYFCASSVRGWTGPGTDTQYFGPGTRLTVL.